Following are 17 T cell receptor beta chains from one sample sequenced in a study of blood T cell repertoires in COVID-19. Measured with immunoSEQ multiplex PCR; TCRdb has only the in-frame clones, and not every one. The data show a few hundred thousand clones, roughly 87% seen once. Sequenced material: peripheral blood. The receptors derive from a man aged 35 to 55 with active or convalescent COVID-19.

This clone appeared once. The CDR3 region has the DNA TGTGCCAGCAGCCCGGCTTTCGACCAAGCGGGCCCCAGGGAGTTCTTC. Its protein product is CASSPAFDQAGPREFF. The chain recombines TRBV28 with TRBJ2-1, with D possibly matching TRBD2 (6 bases). This CDR3 spans 16 amino acids. From germline, CDR1 is MDHEN and CDR2 SYDVKM. V was cut by 6 bases and J by 14 bases, with 29 bases left in between.

CDR3 sequence reads: CATSDWTGPNYGYTF. DNA for the CDR3: TGTGCCACCAGTGATTGGACAGGGCCCAACTATGGCTACACCTTC. The chain carries TRBV24-1 and TRBJ1-2, with 8 positions matching TRBD1. J gave up 2 bases and V 2 bases, and 3 bases lay outside the gene matches. Germline V CDR1 and CDR2: KGHDR, SFDVKD. The CDR3 runs 15 residues.

This clone was seen just once. V usage is TRBV7-9 and J usage is TRBJ2-1, with a weak D call TRBD2 (7 bases). The length of the CDR3 is 16 residues. Trimming took 2 bases from V and 4 from J, leaving 15 bases between them. CDR1 and CDR2 from the germline V gene are SEHNR and FQNEAQ (reference sequence). The CDR3 DNA sequence: TGTGCCAGCAGCTTATTGGGCGGGGGCGGATACAATGAGCAGTTCTTC. It yields the protein CASSLLGGGGYNEQFF.

The chain links TRBV19 to TRBJ2-1; D not certain. This CDR3 comprises 13 residues. The ends were cut back, 9 bases at V and 4 bases at J, with 13 bases in the middle. Per germline, CDR1 LNHDA and CDR2 SQIVND (reference sequence). CDR3 sequence: CASRPDFYNEQFF. The CDR3 region has the DNA TGTGCCAGCCGACCCGACTTTTACAATGAGCAGTTCTTC. Using reference TRBV19 and TRBJ2-1 for the parts outside the CDR3, the full variable domain is DGGITQSPKYLFRKEGQNVTLSCEQNLNHDAMYWYRQDPGQGLRLIYYSQIVNDFQKGDIAEGYSVSREKKESFPLTVTSAQKNPTAFYLCASRPDFYNEQFFGPGTRLTVL.

J is TRBJ2-5 and V is TRBV5-5; the D gene is possibly TRBD1 (5 bases). V shed 0 bases and J shed 2 bases, with 8 bases lying between them. From germline, CDR1 is SGHKS and CDR2 YYEKEE (reference sequence). The CDR3 is made up of 14 amino acids. The CDR3 sequence is CASSLGGVQETQYF. For the CDR3, the DNA is TGTGCCAGCAGCTTGGGGGGCGTACAAGAGACCCAGTACTTC.

The chain recombines TRBV18 with TRBJ1-2, with D unclear. The CDR3 totals 16 residues. CDR1 is KGHSH, CDR2 LQKENI, per germline. V was cut by 4 bases and J by 2 bases, with 17 bases left in between. This CDR3 is CASSRVADGGNYGYTF. CDR3 nucleotide sequence: TGTGCCAGCTCACGGGTGGCGGACGGCGGGAACTATGGCTACACCTTC.

The chain combines TRBV2 with TRBJ2-7, with 7 bases that match TRBD1. Germline CDR1 SNHLY, CDR2 FYNNEI. The trim removed 6 bases at V and 3 bases at J, leaving 8 bases unmatched. The CDR3 length is 14 residues. CDR3 coding DNA: TGTGCCAGCAGCCCTCGGACAGGCATCTACGAGCAGTACTTC. Amino acid sequence: CASSPRTGIYEQYF.

J is TRBJ1-6 and V is TRBV2, with 9 bases identical to TRBD1. Losses at the gene ends were 5 bases for V and 6 bases for J; bases not matched to a gene: 2. There are 14 residues in the CDR3. Germline V gives CDR1 SNHLY, CDR2 FYNNEI. CDR3 in amino acids: CASSRDRVNSPLHF. For the CDR3, the DNA is TGTGCCAGCAGTCGGGACAGGGTTAATTCACCCCTCCACTTT.

V usage is TRBV21-1 and J usage is TRBJ2-7; the table names TRBD1, a call not compared with the DNA. TRBV21-1 is assigned pseudogene status. This CDR3 is 15 amino acids long. CDR3 residues: CASSKPGQGAYEQYF. DNA of the CDR3: TGTGCCAGCAGCAAACCGGGACAGGGGGCCTACGAGCAGTACTTC.

V usage is TRBV19 and J usage is TRBJ2-4; tentative D call: TRBD1 (6 bases). Deletions cut 5 bases from V and 2 bases from J, with 13 bases between. The germline V gene has CDR1 LNHDA and CDR2 SQIVND (reference sequence). The CDR3 loop spans 15 amino acids. The CDR3 region has the DNA TGTGCCAGTAGTGCAACAGGGAAAACCAAAAACATTCAGTACTTC. It translates to CASSATGKTKNIQYF.

The J gene is TRBJ2-3, the V gene TRBV18, with 10 bases fitting TRBD1. V shed 2 bases and J 6 bases; nucleotides not matched to a gene: 2. Looked up from germline, CDR1 is KGHSH and CDR2 is LQKENI. The CDR3 has 14 amino acids. CDR3 sequence: CASSPGTGVDTQYF. Here the CDR3 DNA reads TGTGCCAGCTCACCAGGGACAGGGGTTGATACGCAGTATTTT.

The chain uses TRBV24-1 and TRBJ2-1, with D maybe TRBD2 (7 bases). The V end lost 6 bases, the J end lost 6 bases, and 20 bases lay between the germline ends. The CDR3 covers 16 residues. Germline CDR1 KGHDR, CDR2 SFDVKD. CDR3 coding DNA: TGTGCCACCAGTTCCCCCCGGAGGGGGGGAGGCAATGAGCAGTTCTTC. This sequence encodes CATSSPRRGGGNEQFF.

This clone appeared once. This sequence joins TRBV18 and TRBJ1-2; a weak D match, TRBD1 (5 bases). The V gene lost 3 bases and the J gene lost 3 bases, with 14 bases spanning the gap. The CDR3 runs 15 residues. CDR1 and CDR2 (germline): KGHSH, LQKENI. This CDR3 reads CASSPGAGWDYGYTF. The CDR3 DNA reads TGTGCCAGCTCACCTGGAGCAGGGTGGGACTATGGCTACACCTTC.

The rearrangement links TRBV11-2 to TRBJ1-2; 7 bases align to TRBD1. Germline assignment: CDR1 SGHAT and CDR2 FQNNGV. This CDR3 has 15 residues. The ends lost 5 bases at V and 4 bases at J; junction bases unmatched: 10. This CDR3 reads CASSTPDRAVYGYTF. For the CDR3, the DNA is TGTGCCAGCAGCACCCCAGACAGGGCGGTCTATGGCTACACCTTC.

This clone showed up just a few times. The chain employs TRBV16 and TRBJ1-6; unclear D gene. The germline CDR1 and CDR2 sequences are KGHSY and FQNENV. The CDR3 is 16 amino acids. V was cut by 0 bases and J by 4 bases, with 10 bases left in between. This CDR3 reads CASSQSKQVYNSPLHF. The CDR3 region has the DNA TGTGCCAGCAGCCAATCGAAGCAGGTTTATAATTCACCCCTCCACTTT.

The chain uses TRBV7-3 and TRBJ2-1; weak D call: TRBD1 (5 bases). Germline V lookup: CDR1 SGHTA, CDR2 FQGTGA. CDR3 length: 15 residues. With 2 bases removed from V and 2 bases from J, the gap between germline ends came to 10 bases. The CDR3 nucleotides read TGTGCCAGCAGCTTAGGCAGGGCCCCCTACAATGAGCAGTTCTTC. This codes for CASSLGRAPYNEQFF.

The chain joins TRBV19 to TRBJ1-5, with no clear D. The ends were cut back, 3 bases at V and 4 bases at J, with 7 bases in the middle. The CDR3 has 13 residues. Germline V lookup: CDR1 LNHDA, CDR2 SQIVND (reference sequence). CDR3 residues: CASSIQVNQPQHF. CDR3 sequence (DNA): TGTGCCAGTAGTATCCAGGTTAATCAGCCCCAGCATTTT. The whole variable domain, filled in from reference TRBV19 and TRBJ1-5, reads DGGITQSPKYLFRKEGQNVTLSCEQNLNHDAMYWYRQDPGQGLRLIYYSQIVNDFQKGDIAEGYSVSREKKESFPLTVTSAQKNPTAFYLCASSIQVNQPQHFGDGTRLSIL.